The clone carrying this T cell receptor beta chain has ten or more counts. As yet, its antigen is unknown. This sample is part of a study of metastatic and nonmetastatic thyroid tumors. Across the study: Peripheral blood and tumor or nodule samples from malignant and benign thyroid patients were compared. Study-wide results and limits: Reported TCR beta diversity, measured in blood and tumor, was significantly higher for malignant thyroid tumors than for benign nodules.

The CDR3 runs to 17 residues. Germline assignment: CDR1 SGHTA and CDR2 FQGNSA. The V gene end was trimmed by 5 bases and the J gene end by 6 bases; junction bases not matched to a gene: 18. Original analysis: Across clinicopathological groups, CDR3 differences served as the basis for building a distant-metastasis classifier for papillary thyroid cancer. TCRdb reanalyzed the PCR reads via MiXCR. The V and J calls follow TCRdb's processing rather than the paper's. The sample holds about 33,000 clones, about a tenth seen once. There were no patients who had received any treatment before thyroid surgery. This rearrangement joins TRBV7-2 to TRBJ2-7; 8 bases align to TRBD2. The sequencing input was blood. The clonotype originates from a female donor with papillary thyroid cancer or a benign thyroid nodule (not recorded which). Some clones in this sample may be carry-over from other donors' samples. The CDR3 DNA sequence: TGTGCCAGCAGCGCTAGGGGCCAAACTAGCGGAACTGGCGAGCAGTACTTC. Translated, it gives CASSARGQTSGTGEQYF.